What follows is one T cell receptor beta chain and its context. Its antigen is currently unknown. This entry belongs to a study of cytomegalovirus exposure and HLA in healthy donors. Both 60 Vbeta primers and 13 Jbeta primers went into the PCR. Assay used: immunoSEQ multiplex PCR; TCRdb lists only in-frame clones, some missing. The table has under 200,000 clones, just under 80% seen once. Whole-study results and caveats: Most TCRs appeared rarely, but some public TCRs recurred in many donors.

This receptor was taken from a woman in her forties or fifties in good health and CMV-seropositive. Sequencing was carried out using PBMCs.

The CDR3 region has the DNA TGTGCCAGCAACAATCTGGGGGGCACTGAAGCTTTCTTT. Translated: CASNNLGGTEAFF. J is TRBJ1-1 and V is TRBV11-2, with a tentative D call TRBD1 (5 bases). This CDR3 region has 13 residues. The ends were cut back, 7 bases at V and 4 bases at J, with 13 bases in the middle. Germline V gene lookup returns CDR1 SGHAT and CDR2 FQNNGV.